The 26 T cell receptor beta chains given below trace back to one sample, sequenced in a study of T cells in women clearing cervical HPV infection. Libraries were prepared by immunoSEQ multiplex PCR; TCRdb keeps only in-frame clonotypes and omits some of them. The sample holds about 20,000 clones. Sequencing input: blood buffy coat. These receptors came from a woman between 18 and 70 years old with a cervical HPV16 infection that either progressed to CIN3+ or cleared (not recorded which).

The CDR3 sequence is CASSPQPPSWSAEAFF. Partial CDR3 DNA: TGTGCCAGCAGCCCTCAACCGCCCTCTTGGAGCGCTGAA. V usage is TRBV7-8 and J usage is TRBJ1-1; D ambiguous. The read stops 3 residues short of the end of the CDR3; the missing end is completed from the germline J gene. The ends were cut back, 5 bases at V and 6 bases at J, with 22 bases in the middle. In germline, CDR1 is SGHVS, CDR2 FQNEAQ. The CDR3 has 16 amino acids.

The DNA read from the CDR3 is TGTGCCAGCAGCTTAGAGCCCAGAGGGGCG. It specifies CASSLEPRGA. The full CDR3 sequence reads CASSLEPRGAQYF. The rearrangement links TRBV7-2 to TRBJ2-3; tentatively, D is TRBD1 or TRBD2 (5 bases each). Sequencing ends 3 residues short of the CDR3 end; the germline J gene provides the rest. CDR1 and CDR2 from the germline V gene are SGHTA and FQGNSA. There are 13 residues in the CDR3.

To note about this clone: The read terminates 3 residues ahead of where the CDR3 ends, so the germline J gene completes it. V and J are TRBV7-9 and TRBJ2-3; possibly TRBD2 for D (5 bases). The germline V gene encodes CDR1 SEHNR and CDR2 FQNEAQ (reference sequence). This CDR3 is 15 amino acids long. The DNA read from the CDR3 is TGTGCCAGCAGCTTGGGCGCCGGGGAAGATCAGCCG. This sequence encodes CASSLGAGEDQP. The full CDR3 reads CASSLGAGEDQPQYF.

Regarding this clone: The DNA ends 3 residues before the CDR3 does, and the rest of the CDR3 is filled in from the germline J gene. This chain links TRBV7-2 with TRBJ2-3, with D hard to call. Per germline, CDR1 SGHTA and CDR2 FQGNSA. The CDR3 covers 13 residues. CDR3 DNA, as far as it was read: TGTGCCAGCACCTCACAACAGAGAGAGACG. It yields the protein CASTSQQRET. The CDR3 reads in full as CASTSQQRETQYF.

With respect to this clone: The CDR3 end lies 3 residues beyond the end of the read and is filled in from the germline J gene. The chain employs TRBV6-1 and TRBJ2-1, with D perhaps matching TRBD2 (6 bases). Trimming cost V 0 bases and J 6 bases, with 12 bases left between them. The length of the CDR3 is 15 residues. Germline assignment: CDR1 MNHNS and CDR2 SASEGT. The DNA read from the CDR3 is TGTGCCAGCAGTGAAGCTAGCGGAGGGGCCAATGAG. It codes for CASSEASGGANE. The full CDR3 is CASSEASGGANEQFF.

As for this clone: The read ends 3 residues shy of where the CDR3 ends; the end is completed using the germline J gene. This chain connects TRBV5-6 to TRBJ2-3; 7 bases map to TRBD2. This CDR3 is built from 14 residues. The junction had 6 bases not matched to a gene; V was cut back by 2 bases and J by 6 bases. Germline CDR1 reads SGHDT; CDR2 reads YYEEEE. The CDR3 DNA, read in part, is TGTGCCAGCAGCTTAGCGGGACGGGACGATACG. It yields the protein CASSLAGRDDT. Given in full, the CDR3 is CASSLAGRDDTQYF.

As regards this clone: With the read ending 3 residues before the CDR3 end, the germline J gene is used to fill in that end. The gene calls are TRBV6-2 or TRBV6-3 and TRBJ1-2; 12 bases fit TRBD1. In germline, CDR1 is MNHEY, CDR2 SVGEGT. This CDR3 has 14 residues. This chain's CDR3 is CASSYGTGGYDYTF. The CDR3 bases that were read are TGTGCCAGCAGTTACGGGACAGGGGGCTACGAC.

The CDR3 sequence: CASSYSHRTNYGYTF. CDR3 bases read: TGTGCCAGCAGTTACTCGCACAGGACTAACTATGGC. V and J are TRBV6-2 or TRBV6-3 and TRBJ1-2; tentative D call: TRBD1 (5 bases). From the germline J gene comes the end of the CDR3, since the read stops 3 residues before it. Germline V gives CDR1 MNHEY, CDR2 SVGEGT. V lost 0 bases, J lost 0 bases, and 8 bases lay in between. CDR3 length: 15 amino acids.

A remark on this clone: The read halts 3 residues ahead of the CDR3 end, with the missing end drawn from the germline J gene. The chain recombines TRBV4-1 with TRBJ2-3; D unclear. V lost 1 base to trimming and J lost 1 base, with 6 bases between them. The germline V gene has CDR1 MGHRA and CDR2 YSYEKL. This CDR3 region has 14 residues. The covered CDR3 bases are TGCGCCAGCAGCCAAGTGTCGGGCACAGATACG. This encodes CASSQVSGTDT. The full CDR3 is CASSQVSGTDTQYF.

On this clone: The missing CDR3 end, 3 residues past where the read stops, is filled in from the germline J gene. V is TRBV5-1 and J is TRBJ2-3; D is possibly TRBD1 (6 bases). Germline-derived CDR1 and CDR2 are SGHRS and YFSETQ. Trimming left V 0 bases short and J 3 bases short, with 17 bases between. The CDR3 runs 17 residues. The sequenced part of the CDR3 DNA is TGCGCCAGCAGCTTGGCCCCACAAGCGCAGGGGACAGATACG. Translating it yields CASSLAPQAQGTDT. The entire CDR3 protein is CASSLAPQAQGTDTQYF.

With regard to this clone: The CDR3 end is not reached by the read, which stops 3 residues before it; the germline J gene fills it in. J is TRBJ2-2 and V is TRBV10-3; D is perhaps TRBD2 (5 bases). The CDR3 length is 17 residues. Trimming removed 0 bases at V and 8 bases at J, with 19 bases between. Germline V gene sequence: CDR1 ENHRY, CDR2 SYGVKD. This CDR3 is CAISESTPLAAGGELFF. The DNA read from the CDR3 is TGTGCCATCAGTGAGTCGACACCTTTGGCGGCGGGTGGGGAG.

CDR3 sequence: CSVGEGMTQYF. The covered CDR3 bases are TGCAGCGTTGGTGAGGGGATGACC. The rearrangement uses TRBV29-1 and TRBJ2-5; either TRBD1 or TRBD2 may supply D (5 bases each). The CDR3 end falls 3 residues outside the read, so it is completed with the germline J gene. V was trimmed by 4 bases and J by 7 bases, leaving 10 bases between them. Germline V gene lookup returns CDR1 SQVTM and CDR2 ANQGSEA. This CDR3 spans 11 amino acids. Drawing the rest from reference TRBV29-1 and TRBJ2-5, the complete variable domain is SAVISQKPSRDICQRGTSLTIQCQVDSQVTMMFWYRQQPGQSLTLIATANQGSEATYESGFVIDKFPISRPNLTFSTLTVSNMSPEDSSIYLCSVGEGMTQYFGPGTRLLVL.

Of note for this clone: The read halts 3 residues ahead of the CDR3 end, with the missing end drawn from the germline J gene. The genes are TRBV9 and TRBJ1-3; D gene uncertain. Between the trimmed V and J ends, which lost 0 bases and 0 bases, there was a span of 4 bases. The CDR3 is 14 residues long. Germline CDR1 and CDR2: SGDLS and YYNGEE. CDR3: CASSVAISGNTIYF. CDR3 DNA, as far as it was read: TGTGCCAGCAGCGTAGCCATCTCTGGAAACACC.

As to this clone: The read falls 3 residues short of the CDR3 end, and the missing part is taken from the germline J gene. The chain carries TRBV18 and TRBJ1-5; D gene unclear. The V gene's germline CDR1 is KGHSH and CDR2 LQKENI. The CDR3 spans 13 residues. V was cut by 4 bases and J by 2 bases, with 6 bases left in between. CDR3 amino acids: CASSRSGNQPQHF. The CDR3 bases that were read are TGTGCCAGCTCACGATCAGGCAATCAGCCC.

On this clone: Mismatch with germline at one junction end may stem from a read error. The read terminates 3 residues ahead of where the CDR3 ends, so the germline J gene completes it. The chain carries TRBV4-2 and TRBJ1-2, with TRBD1 matching over 7 bases. The CDR3 totals 17 residues. Germline V lookup: CDR1 LGHNA, CDR2 YNFKEQ. CDR3 DNA (partial): TGCGCCAGCAGCCCCACTATAACAGGGGAGGGAGCAGAGGGC. Encoded protein: CASSPTITGEGAEG. In full, the CDR3 reads CASSPTITGEGAEGYTF.

In the case of this clone: The CDR3 end lies 3 residues beyond the end of the read and is filled in from the germline J gene. The chain couples TRBV18 to TRBJ1-2, with unresolved D. CDR1 is KGHSH, CDR2 LQKENI, per germline. CDR3 length: 16 residues. The CDR3 loop is CASSPPGLAGSDTYTF. The sequenced CDR3 bases are TGTGCCAGCTCACCACCAGGACTAGCGGGGTCAGATACC.

With regard to this clone: The CDR3 end falls 3 residues outside the read, so it is completed with the germline J gene. The chain recombines TRBV5-1 with TRBJ2-2; a possible D gene is TRBD2 (5 bases). Trimming stripped 1 base from V and 4 bases from J, with 14 bases between. In germline, CDR1 is SGHRS, CDR2 YFSETQ. This CDR3 is built from 16 residues. This chain's CDR3 is CASSLTAGWGTGELFF. CDR3 bases read: TGCGCCAGCAGCTTGACTGCGGGTTGGGGCACCGGGGAG.

Remarks on this clone: The read terminates 3 residues ahead of where the CDR3 ends, so the germline J gene completes it. The rearrangement joins TRBV20-1 to TRBJ1-3, with a weak D call TRBD1 (5 bases). V lost 0 bases and J lost 0, with 9 bases in between. The CDR3 length is 15 residues. The germline gives CDR1 DFQATT, CDR2 SNEGSKA (reference sequence). The sequenced CDR3 bases are TGCAGTGCTAGAGATTTCAGGGACTCTGGAAACACC. Its protein product is CSARDFRDSGNT. The full CDR3 protein is CSARDFRDSGNTIYF.

Comment on this clone: From the germline J gene comes the end of the CDR3, since the read stops 3 residues before it. The chain joins TRBV15 to TRBJ2-1; 9 nucleotides line up with TRBD2. Per germline, CDR1 LNHNV and CDR2 YYDKDF (reference sequence). This CDR3 has 16 amino acids. V shed 7 bases, J shed 4 bases, and the junction held 11 bases outside the gene matches. The CDR3 DNA, read in part, is TGTGCCACCACCAATGGGGCTAGCGGGGCATACAATGAG. As protein: CATTNGASGAYNE. The whole CDR3 region reads CATTNGASGAYNEQFF.

As concerns this clone: The read comes to an end 3 residues before the CDR3 does, leaving the germline J gene to fill in the end. This rearrangement joins TRBV18 to TRBJ1-1, with 8 bases aligning to TRBD1. The ends lost 0 bases at V and 1 base at J; junction bases unmatched: 4. There are 16 residues in the CDR3. Germline-derived CDR1 and CDR2 are KGHSH and LQKENI. The part of the CDR3 DNA that was read is TGTGCCAGCTCACCACCGAACAGGGGGTCGAACACTGAA. The encoded protein is CASSPPNRGSNTE. The CDR3 reads in full as CASSPPNRGSNTEAFF.

CDR3 loop: CAWRAPGDMSYEQYF. The covered CDR3 bases are TGTGCCTGGAGGGCCCCAGGGGATATGTCCTACGAG. The chain is built from TRBV30 and TRBJ2-7, with D perhaps matching TRBD1 (6 bases). The CDR3 end is not reached by the read, which stops 3 residues before it; the germline J gene fills it in. Trimming removed 3 bases at V and 1 base at J, with 16 bases between. The CDR3 is 15 amino acids. Germline CDR1 GTSNPN, CDR2 SVGIG (reference sequence).

A note on this clone: The missing CDR3 end, 3 residues past where the read stops, is filled in from the germline J gene. J is TRBJ2-3 and V is TRBV6-2 or TRBV6-3; D unclear. The V gene lost 6 bases and the J gene lost 7 bases, with 11 bases spanning the gap. The CDR3 contains 12 residues. In germline, CDR1 is MNHEY, CDR2 SVGEGT. The CDR3 here is CASSQQLHTQYF. CDR3 bases read: TGTGCCAGCAGCCAACAGCTTCATACG.

As to this clone: The sequence runs out 3 residues before the end of the CDR3; the remainder is reconstructed from the germline J gene. The chain employs TRBV5-1 and TRBJ2-3, with 7 positions matching TRBD1. Germline CDR1 is SGHRS and CDR2 is YFSETQ. The CDR3 runs 14 residues. CDR3 residues: CASSYRQGQETQYF. CDR3 bases read: TGCGCCAGCAGCTATCGACAGGGACAAGAGACG. Combining the CDR3 with reference TRBV5-1 and TRBJ2-3 gives the whole variable domain KAGVTQTPRYLIKTRGQQVTLSCSPISGHRSVSWYQQTPGQGLQFLFEYFSETQRNKGNFPGRFSGRQFSNSRSEMNVSTLELGDSALYLCASSYRQGQETQYFGPGTRLTVL.

The part of the CDR3 DNA that was read is TGTGCCTGGACGAGTGGGGGCTACGTCGGCAATGAG. Protein: CAWTSGGYVGNE. The whole CDR3 protein is CAWTSGGYVGNEQFF. This chain connects TRBV30 to TRBJ2-1; D perhaps matches TRBD1 (6 bases). The read halts 3 residues ahead of the CDR3 end, with the missing end drawn from the germline J gene. V lost 4 bases to trimming and J lost 6 bases, with 19 bases between them. The CDR3 totals 15 residues. Germline-derived CDR1 and CDR2 are GTSNPN and SVGIG (reference sequence).

Concerning this clone itself: The read finishes 3 residues shy of the CDR3 end, and the germline J gene is used to complete it. The chain carries TRBV20-1 and TRBJ1-4; no definite D call. Germline CDR1 and CDR2: DFQATT and SNEGSKA (reference sequence). Trimming removed 0 bases from V and 4 bases from J, with 3 bases in between. This CDR3 has 12 residues. CDR3 bases read: TGCAGTGCTAGAGACTTTAATGAAAAA. It specifies CSARDFNEK. The entire CDR3 sequence reads CSARDFNEKLFF.

In regard to this clone: The read stops 3 residues short of the end of the CDR3; the missing end is completed from the germline J gene. This chain connects TRBV20-1 to TRBJ2-3, with TRBD2 identical over 10 bases. J gave up 6 bases and V 5 bases, and 11 bases lay outside the gene matches. The length of the CDR3 is 15 residues. Germline CDR1 DFQATT, CDR2 SNEGSKA (reference sequence). CDR3 DNA, as far as it was read: TGCAGTGCTCGTGGGGGAGCGGGGGGGAGGGATACG. Translation: CSARGGAGGRDT. The full CDR3 sequence reads CSARGGAGGRDTQYF.